Below are 20 T cell receptor beta chains sequenced from a single sample in a study of early T cells in non-severe SARS-CoV-2 infection. TCRdb fed the 5' RACE reads into MiXCR, producing one record per CDR3 protein. The data contain roughly 30,000 distinct CDR3 sequences, approximately 6% of them seen just once; the ten biggest clones take up about 32%. The starting material was whole blood, obtained at baseline. These receptors came from an adult who was a healthcare worker with PCR-confirmed SARS-CoV-2 infection or an uninfected control (not recorded which).

This clonotype was recorded at least ten times. CDR3 protein: CASSVDRGQVYEQYF. Here the CDR3 DNA reads TGTGCCAGCAGTGTTGACAGGGGGCAAGTCTACGAGCAGTACTTC. This chain links TRBV12-3 or TRBV12-4 with TRBJ2-7; 10 bases fit TRBD1. The CDR3 contains 15 residues. Trimming removed 5 bases from V and 3 bases from J; junction bases left unmatched: 7.

This clonotype was seen many times. V gene TRBV6-1 combines with J gene TRBJ2-3; 10 bases map to TRBD1. The CDR3 covers 16 residues. Trimming at V came to 1 base and at J to 6 bases, leaving 7 bases not matched to a gene. Germline V gives CDR1 MNHNS, CDR2 SASEGT. The CDR3 DNA follows: TGTGCCAGCAGTGAAGGGACAGGGGGTCCCACGGATACGCAGTATTTT. Translated, it gives CASSEGTGGPTDTQYF.

This clonotype showed up many times. The chain couples TRBV10-3 to TRBJ2-1; D uncertain. The CDR3 consists of 15 residues. V was pared by 2 bases and J by 4 bases, with 12 bases between. Per the germline V gene, CDR1 is ENHRY and CDR2 is SYGVKD. The CDR3 loop is CAISERVPPYNEQFF. CDR3 nucleotides: TGTGCCATCAGTGAGAGGGTACCGCCGTACAATGAGCAGTTCTTC.

This clonotype came up many times. This chain uses TRBV28 with TRBJ2-1, with D maybe TRBD1 (5 bases). This CDR3 is 11 amino acids long. Deletions cut 4 bases from V and 16 bases from J, with 14 bases between. The germline V gene has CDR1 MDHEN and CDR2 SYDVKM. The CDR3 protein is CASSSRVTLFF. The CDR3 region has the DNA TGTGCCAGCAGTTCCAGGGTTACCCTATTCTTC. Supplemented by reference TRBV28 and TRBJ2-1, the full variable domain reads DVKVTQSSRYLVKRTGEKVFLECVQDMDHENMFWYRQDPGLGLRLIYFSYDVKMKEKGDIPEGYSVSREKKERFSLILESASTNQTSMYLCASSSRVTLFFGPGTRLTVL.

This clonotype was observed a few times. The chain carries TRBV20-1 and TRBJ2-2, with 10 bases matching TRBD2. The ends lost 5 bases at V and 7 bases at J; junction bases unmatched: 13. Germline CDR1 DFQATT, CDR2 SNEGSKA (reference sequence). The CDR3 has 16 amino acids. This chain's CDR3 is CSAPPPSGRPHGELFF. The CDR3 DNA reads as TGCAGTGCTCCTCCCCCTAGCGGGAGACCCCACGGGGAGCTGTTTTTT.

As to this clonotype: This may be a read error: a much more frequent sequence differs by one nucleotide. The chain employs TRBV6-5 and TRBJ2-1; a possible D gene is TRBD2 (5 bases). The CDR3 contains 15 residues. V was clipped by 6 bases and J by 0 bases, with 12 bases between them. Germline V lookup: CDR1 MNHEY, CDR2 SVGAGI. The chain's CDR3 is CASSPQRNSYNEQFF. The DNA for the CDR3 is TGTGCCAGCAGCCCCCAGCGGAACTCCTACAATGAGCAGTTCTTC.

This clonotype was observed many times. The CDR3 sequence: CASRPPAVAERNTIYF. The CDR3 DNA follows: TGTGCCAGCAGGCCCCCGGCCGTGGCGGAACGAAACACCATATATTTT. The chain recombines TRBV7-9 with TRBJ1-3; D unresolved. Germline CDR1 reads SEHNR; CDR2 reads FQNEAQ (reference sequence). This CDR3 comprises 16 residues. The V end was cut by 6 bases, the J end by 5 bases, with 20 bases between.

This clonotype has at least ten counts. V gene TRBV7-2 combines with J gene TRBJ1-2; 10 bases fit TRBD1. The CDR3 runs 17 residues. After removal of 4 bases from V and 2 bases from J, the junction contained 10 bases not matched to a gene. Germline V gene lookup returns CDR1 SGHTA and CDR2 FQGNSA. CDR3 in DNA: TGTGCCAGCAGCTCGTTCACCGGGACAGGGGCGAACTATGGCTACACCTTC. It is translated as CASSSFTGTGANYGYTF.

This clonotype was detected many times. The chain joins TRBV12-3 or TRBV12-4 to TRBJ2-3; 8 nucleotides align to TRBD2. This CDR3 has 16 residues. With 8 bases clipped from V and 3 bases from J, the junction kept 13 bases outside the gene matches. The CDR3 DNA sequence: TGTGCCAGCGCCCGCGCCCGGGGGGGCTGGACAGATACGCAGTATTTT. Amino acids: CASARARGGWTDTQYF.

The genes are TRBV12-3 or TRBV12-4 and TRBJ1-1; 10 bases match TRBD1. The ends lost 6 bases at V and 6 bases at J; junction bases unmatched: 4. CDR3 size: 13 residues. This CDR3 reads CASRRQGAAEAFF. The CDR3 DNA reads TGTGCCAGCAGGAGACAGGGGGCAGCTGAAGCTTTCTTT.

This clonotype was counted ten times or more. The chain is built from TRBV28 and TRBJ2-3; the match to TRBD2 covers 7 bases. The CDR3 runs to 14 residues. The junction had 5 bases not matched to a gene; V was cut back by 4 bases and J by 4 bases. Germline V CDR1 and CDR2: MDHEN, SYDVKM. CDR3: CASSWGRAADTQYF. In DNA, the CDR3 is TGTGCCAGCAGTTGGGGGAGGGCCGCAGATACGCAGTATTTT. The entire variable domain, with the rest obtained from reference TRBV28 and TRBJ2-3, is as follows: DVKVTQSSRYLVKRTGEKVFLECVQDMDHENMFWYRQDPGLGLRLIYFSYDVKMKEKGDIPEGYSVSREKKERFSLILESASTNQTSMYLCASSWGRAADTQYFGPGTRLTVL.

This clonotype was recorded a few times. The rearrangement joins TRBV20-1 to TRBJ2-3; D not resolved. Trimming stripped 1 base from V and 6 bases from J, with 11 bases between. Germline V gene data show CDR1 as DFQATT and CDR2 as SNEGSKA (reference sequence). This CDR3 comprises 13 residues. CDR3 nucleotides: TGCAGTGCTAGAGTTAGGGAAACTGATACGCAGTATTTT. This codes for CSARVRETDTQYF.

The chain joins TRBV28 to TRBJ1-2; TRBD1 agrees at 7 bases. Germline loops: CDR1 MDHEN, CDR2 SYDVKM. The J segment lost 3 bases and the V segment lost 6 bases, leaving 4 bases of the junction unmatched. The CDR3 has 13 residues. CDR3 residues: CASRNTGDYGYTF. In DNA, the CDR3 is TGTGCCAGCAGAAATACAGGGGACTATGGCTACACCTTC.

This clonotype appeared many times. The V and J genes are TRBV20-1 and TRBJ2-4; 7 positions match TRBD1. Germline V lookup: CDR1 DFQATT, CDR2 SNEGSKA (reference sequence). This CDR3 comprises 17 residues. V lost 6 bases, J lost 3 bases, and 17 bases stayed unmatched. CDR3 sequence reads: CSAPQAPGQTFKNIQYF. CDR3 sequence (DNA): TGCAGTGCGCCACAGGCCCCGGGACAGACATTCAAAAACATTCAGTACTTC.

This clonotype has a count of ten or more. This sequence joins TRBV18 and TRBJ1-6, with D hard to call. V was pared by 0 bases and J by 7 bases, with 13 bases between. CDR1 and CDR2 from the germline V gene are KGHSH and LQKENI. This CDR3 contains 16 residues. DNA for the CDR3: TGTGCCAGCTCACCACCAAACAGCCTGGGGAATTCACCCCTCCACTTT. Residues: CASSPPNSLGNSPLHF.

This clonotype has only a few counts. The chain combines TRBV15 with TRBJ1-4, with 8 bases lining up with TRBD1. This CDR3 is 15 amino acids long. V lost 4 bases and J lost 9; bases outside the gene matches: 10. Germline values: CDR1 LNHNV, CDR2 YYDKDF (reference sequence). CDR3: CATSTGTGGEKKLFF. CDR3 bases: TGTGCCACCAGCACAGGAACAGGGGGAGAGAAAAAACTGTTTTTT.

Many counts were recorded for this clonotype. The rearrangement links TRBV5-1 to TRBJ1-1, with 8 bases lining up with TRBD1. V lost 4 bases to trimming and J lost 3 bases; unmatched junction nucleotides: 8. CDR1 SGHRS and CDR2 YFSETQ come from the germline V gene. The CDR3 spans 15 residues. CDR3 loop: CASSGAGGRDTEAFF. CDR3 bases: TGCGCCAGCAGCGGGGCAGGGGGCCGGGACACTGAAGCTTTCTTT.

The table lists this clonotype with a few counts. At one end the junction does not follow the germline gene, possibly because of a read error. V is TRBV7-7 and J is TRBJ2-5; D gene uncertain. Germline assignment: CDR1 SSHAT and CDR2 FNYEAQ (reference sequence). The CDR3 runs 12 residues. CDR3 residues: CASSHLGETQYF. The CDR3 DNA reads as TGTGCTAGCAGCCACCTAGGAGAGACCCAGTACTTC.

This clonotype came up many times. The chain uses TRBV10-3 and TRBJ1-2; D is unresolved. V gave up 4 bases and J gave up 8 bases, with 8 bases separating them. This CDR3 has 11 residues. Germline CDR1 is ENHRY and CDR2 is SYGVKD. Written as DNA, the CDR3 is TGTGCCATCAGTGGGGAAGGAGGCTACACCTTC. Amino acids: CAISGEGGYTF.

This clonotype was seen many times. The gene calls are TRBV7-2 and TRBJ2-7; D is perhaps TRBD2 (5 bases). This CDR3 has 13 amino acids. From germline, CDR1 is SGHTA and CDR2 FQGNSA. Trimming cost V 2 bases and J 6 bases, with 11 bases left between them. The CDR3 sequence is CASSLWSGFEQYF. As DNA, the CDR3 is TGTGCCAGCAGCTTATGGTCGGGGTTCGAGCAGTACTTC.